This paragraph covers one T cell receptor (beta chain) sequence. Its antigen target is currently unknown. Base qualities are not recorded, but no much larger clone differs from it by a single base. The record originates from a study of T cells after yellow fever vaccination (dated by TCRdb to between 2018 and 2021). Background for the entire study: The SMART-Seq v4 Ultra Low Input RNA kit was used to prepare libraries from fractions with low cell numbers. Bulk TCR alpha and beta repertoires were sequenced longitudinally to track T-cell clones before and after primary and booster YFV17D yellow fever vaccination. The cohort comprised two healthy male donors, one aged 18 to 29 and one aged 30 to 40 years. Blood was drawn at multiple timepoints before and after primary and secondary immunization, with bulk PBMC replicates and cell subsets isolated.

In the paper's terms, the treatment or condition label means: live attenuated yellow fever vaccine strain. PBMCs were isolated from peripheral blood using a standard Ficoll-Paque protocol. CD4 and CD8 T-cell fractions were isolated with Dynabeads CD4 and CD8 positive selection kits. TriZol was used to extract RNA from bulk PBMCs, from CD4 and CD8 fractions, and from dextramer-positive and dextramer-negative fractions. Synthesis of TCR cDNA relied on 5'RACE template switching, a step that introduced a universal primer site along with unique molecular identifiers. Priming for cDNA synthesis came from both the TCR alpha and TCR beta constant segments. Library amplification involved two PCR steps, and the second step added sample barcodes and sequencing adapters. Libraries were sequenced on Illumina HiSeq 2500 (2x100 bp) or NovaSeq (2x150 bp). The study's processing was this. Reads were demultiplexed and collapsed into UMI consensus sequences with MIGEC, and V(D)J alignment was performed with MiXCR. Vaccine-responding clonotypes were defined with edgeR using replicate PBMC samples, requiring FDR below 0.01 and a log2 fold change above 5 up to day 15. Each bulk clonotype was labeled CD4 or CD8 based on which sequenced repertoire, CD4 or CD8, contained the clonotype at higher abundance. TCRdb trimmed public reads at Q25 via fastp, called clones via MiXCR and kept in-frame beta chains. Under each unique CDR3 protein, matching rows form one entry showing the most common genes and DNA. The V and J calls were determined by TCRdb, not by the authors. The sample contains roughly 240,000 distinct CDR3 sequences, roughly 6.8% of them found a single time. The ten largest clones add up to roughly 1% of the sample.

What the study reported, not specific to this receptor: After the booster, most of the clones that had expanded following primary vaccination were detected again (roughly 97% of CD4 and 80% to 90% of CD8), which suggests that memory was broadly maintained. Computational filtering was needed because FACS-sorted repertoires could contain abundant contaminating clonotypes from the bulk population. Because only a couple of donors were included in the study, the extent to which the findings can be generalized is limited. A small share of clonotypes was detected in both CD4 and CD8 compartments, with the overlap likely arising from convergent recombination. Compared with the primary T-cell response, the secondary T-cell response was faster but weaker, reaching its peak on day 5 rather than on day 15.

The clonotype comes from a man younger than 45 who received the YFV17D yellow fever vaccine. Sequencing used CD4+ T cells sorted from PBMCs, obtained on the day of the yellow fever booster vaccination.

In nucleotide form, the sequence is TGCGCCAGCAGCTTTACTAGCATGAATGAGCAGTTCTTC. This encodes CASSFTSMNEQFF. The sequence links TRBV5-1 to TRBJ2-1; the best D guess is TRBD2, with 6 bases matching. CDR1 and CDR2, looked up from the germline V gene, are SGHRS and YFSETQ. The CDR3 runs 13 residues from the cysteine to the phenylalanine. The read is trimmed to its CDR3 DNA, 39 bases read in frame from base 1. V is shortened by 2 bases, J by 7 bases, and the region joining them spans 10 bases.